A selection of T cell receptor beta chains follows, all from one sample in a study of T cell repertoires in cytomegalovirus infection. A single record per CDR3 protein comes from TCRdb applying MiXCR to the reads. The sample yields 150,000 to 200,000 distinct CDR3 sequences, approximately 30% seen once. Sequencing was performed on PBMCs. The source of these receptors is a human donor in good health (CMV status not recorded). Some clones in this sample may be carry-over from other donors' samples. The CDR3 runs from the conserved cysteine through the conserved F or W. The order of the fields is V gene, clone size, J gene, D gene, CDR3 length, CDR3 protein, CDR3 DNA. A D gene is named only where the DNA matches it firmly. Some rows have no size entry. The others give once, few or many, or a class for an expanded clone.

v_gene: TRBV19; abundance: few; j_gene: TRBJ2-1; d_gene: NA; len: 14; CDR3aa: CASSRPGGGDEQFF; CDR3nt: TGTGCCAGTAGTCGACCCGGAGGGGGCGATGAGCAGTTCTTC
v_gene: TRBV19; abundance: NA; j_gene: TRBJ2-3; d_gene: TRBD1; len: 16; CDR3aa: CASSPLGTGSTDTQYF; CDR3nt: TGTGCCAGTAGTCCCCTGGGGACAGGAAGCACAGATACGCAGTATTTT
v_gene: TRBV11-1; abundance: NA; j_gene: TRBJ1-1; d_gene: NA; len: 15; CDR3aa: CASSVQPGPNTEAFF; CDR3nt: TGTGCCAGCAGCGTCCAACCTGGGCCGAACACTGAAGCTTTCTTT
v_gene: TRBV20-1; abundance: NA; j_gene: TRBJ1-6; d_gene: NA; len: 15; CDR3aa: CSARGVSSYNSPLHF; CDR3nt: TGCAGTGCGAGAGGGGTGAGCTCCTATAATTCACCCCTCCACTTT
v_gene: TRBV10-3; abundance: NA; j_gene: TRBJ2-7; d_gene: TRBD1; len: 15; CDR3aa: CAISQTGAKAYEQYF; CDR3nt: TGTGCCATCAGTCAGACAGGGGCGAAGGCCTACGAGCAGTACTTC
v_gene: TRBV12-3/TRBV12-4; abundance: NA; j_gene: TRBJ2-2; d_gene: NA; len: 17; CDR3aa: CASSFFPGRKNTGELFF; CDR3nt: TGTGCCAGCAGTTTTTTTCCGGGACGGAAGAACACCGGGGAGCTGTTTTTT
v_gene: TRBV19; abundance: NA; j_gene: TRBJ2-2; d_gene: NA; len: 13; CDR3aa: CASRQGPTGELFF; CDR3nt: TGTGCCAGTAGGCAGGGGCCCACCGGGGAGCTGTTTTTT
v_gene: TRBV18; abundance: NA; j_gene: TRBJ1-2; d_gene: NA; len: 14; CDR3aa: CASSLDGRLGGYTF; CDR3nt: TGTGCCAGCTCTCTCGACGGGAGATTGGGTGGCTACACCTTC
v_gene: TRBV7-6; abundance: NA; j_gene: TRBJ2-2; d_gene: NA; len: 13; CDR3aa: CASSLSSTGELFF; CDR3nt: TGTGCCAGCAGCCTGTCTTCCACCGGGGAGCTGTTTTTT
v_gene: TRBV11-2; abundance: many; j_gene: TRBJ2-3; d_gene: NA; len: 20; CDR3aa: CASSLGVPGWDGGRSDTQYF; CDR3nt: TGTGCCAGCAGCTTAGGGGTGCCCGGATGGGACGGGGGGCGGTCAGATACGCAGTATTTT
v_gene: TRBV27; abundance: few; j_gene: TRBJ1-5; d_gene: TRBD1; len: 16; CDR3aa: CASSLLGTGGFQPQHF; CDR3nt: TGTGCCAGCAGTTTACTGGGGACAGGGGGTTTTCAGCCCCAGCATTTT
v_gene: TRBV29-1; abundance: few; j_gene: TRBJ1-2; d_gene: NA; len: 10; CDR3aa: CSVDSYGYTF; CDR3nt: TGCAGCGTTGATAGCTATGGCTACACCTTC
v_gene: TRBV10-3; abundance: NA; j_gene: TRBJ1-2; d_gene: NA; len: 12; CDR3aa: CAISPGEGGYTF; CDR3nt: TGTGCCATCAGCCCCGGGGAAGGAGGCTACACCTTC
v_gene: TRBV25-1; abundance: few; j_gene: TRBJ1-2; d_gene: NA; len: 12; CDR3aa: CASSDMDYGYTF; CDR3nt: TGTGCCAGCAGTGACATGGACTATGGCTACACCTTC
v_gene: TRBV25-1; abundance: few; j_gene: TRBJ1-2; d_gene: TRBD1; len: 15; CDR3aa: CASSWDSSNNYGYTF; CDR3nt: TGTGCCAGCAGTTGGGACAGTTCCAATAACTATGGCTACACCTTC
v_gene: TRBV6-1; abundance: NA; j_gene: TRBJ1-2; d_gene: NA; len: 16; CDR3aa: CASSDRGKPSNYGYTF; CDR3nt: TGTGCCAGCAGTGACCGGGGCAAGCCCTCTAACTATGGCTACACCTTC
v_gene: TRBV7-2; abundance: NA; j_gene: TRBJ1-4; d_gene: NA; len: 15; CDR3aa: CASSLGSGVSEKLFF; CDR3nt: TGTGCCAGCAGCTTAGGATCGGGGGTTTCTGAAAAACTGTTTTTT
v_gene: TRBV6-6; abundance: NA; j_gene: TRBJ2-3; d_gene: NA; len: 14; CDR3aa: CASRDSFYTDTQYF; CDR3nt: TGTGCCAGCAGGGACAGTTTCTACACAGATACGCAGTATTTT
v_gene: TRBV6-1; abundance: NA; j_gene: TRBJ2-5; d_gene: TRBD2; len: 13; CDR3aa: CASGSTSDGTQYF; CDR3nt: TGTGCCAGCGGTTCTACTAGCGACGGGACCCAGTACTTC
v_gene: TRBV19; abundance: NA; j_gene: TRBJ2-7; d_gene: TRBD2; len: 13; CDR3aa: CASRLAGTYEQYF; CDR3nt: TGTGCCAGTAGGCTAGCGGGGACCTACGAGCAGTACTTC
v_gene: TRBV6-2/TRBV6-3; abundance: NA; j_gene: TRBJ2-1; d_gene: TRBD1; len: 14; CDR3aa: CASSYAGQGGEQFF; CDR3nt: TGTGCCAGCAGTTACGCCGGACAGGGGGGCGAGCAGTTCTTC
v_gene: TRBV6-1; abundance: NA; j_gene: TRBJ2-7; d_gene: NA; len: 14; CDR3aa: CASRDGGLRHEQYF; CDR3nt: TGTGCCAGCAGGGACGGGGGGCTGAGGCACGAGCAGTACTTC
v_gene: TRBV11-3; abundance: few; j_gene: TRBJ2-7; d_gene: NA; len: 13; CDR3aa: CASSLTSAYEQYF; CDR3nt: TGTGCCAGCAGCTTGACTAGTGCGTACGAGCAGTACTTC
v_gene: TRBV6-1; abundance: NA; j_gene: TRBJ2-1; d_gene: TRBD1; len: 16; CDR3aa: CASSEKTGAGYNEQFF; CDR3nt: TGTGCCAGCAGTGAGAAGACAGGGGCCGGTTACAATGAGCAGTTCTTC
v_gene: TRBV3-1; abundance: few; j_gene: TRBJ2-2; d_gene: TRBD2; len: 15; CDR3aa: CASSPLRGDTGELFF; CDR3nt: TGTGCCAGCAGCCCTCTGCGGGGGGACACCGGGGAGCTGTTTTTT
v_gene: TRBV29-1; abundance: NA; j_gene: TRBJ1-1; d_gene: TRBD1; len: 13; CDR3aa: CSTGTGPNTEAFF; CDR3nt: TGCAGCACAGGGACAGGGCCGAACACTGAAGCTTTCTTT
v_gene: TRBV7-2; abundance: few; j_gene: TRBJ2-7; d_gene: NA; len: 15; CDR3aa: CASSLEVGSSYEQYF; CDR3nt: TGTGCCAGCAGCTTAGAGGTCGGGAGCTCCTACGAGCAGTACTTC
v_gene: TRBV2; abundance: few; j_gene: TRBJ1-6; d_gene: TRBD1; len: 15; CDR3aa: CASSRTGDINSPLHF; CDR3nt: TGTGCCAGCAGTAGGACAGGCGACATTAATTCACCCCTCCACTTT
v_gene: TRBV12-3/TRBV12-4; abundance: many; j_gene: TRBJ2-5; d_gene: NA; len: 17; CDR3aa: CASSLAQGISPTETQYF; CDR3nt: TGTGCCAGCAGTTTAGCGCAGGGGATCTCCCCTACAGAGACCCAGTACTTC
v_gene: TRBV19; abundance: NA; j_gene: TRBJ2-7; d_gene: TRBD2; len: 14; CDR3aa: CASSRTSGTYEQYF; CDR3nt: TGTGCCAGTAGTCGGACTAGCGGTACCTACGAGCAGTACTTC
v_gene: TRBV4-1; abundance: NA; j_gene: TRBJ1-2; d_gene: NA; len: 15; CDR3aa: CASSQVVPGTGGYTF; CDR3nt: TGCGCCAGCAGCCAAGTAGTCCCAGGGACGGGAGGCTACACCTTC
v_gene: TRBV11-3; abundance: few; j_gene: TRBJ2-5; d_gene: TRBD1; len: 15; CDR3aa: CASSQGAGGQETQYF; CDR3nt: TGTGCCAGCAGTCAAGGGGCAGGGGGCCAAGAGACCCAGTACTTC
v_gene: TRBV6-2/TRBV6-3; abundance: many; j_gene: TRBJ2-7; d_gene: NA; len: 14; CDR3aa: CASRRRDNAYEQYF; CDR3nt: TGTGCCAGCAGGCGCCGGGACAACGCCTACGAGCAGTACTTC
v_gene: TRBV5-6; abundance: NA; j_gene: TRBJ1-2; d_gene: TRBD1; len: 15; CDR3aa: CASRRPGQGDYGYTF; CDR3nt: TGTGCCAGCAGAAGACCGGGACAGGGAGACTATGGCTACACCTTC
v_gene: TRBV11-2; abundance: many; j_gene: TRBJ2-7; d_gene: NA; len: 15; CDR3aa: CASSPVGRGSYEQYF; CDR3nt: TGTGCCAGCAGCCCCGTCGGTCGAGGGTCCTACGAGCAGTACTTC
v_gene: TRBV11-1; abundance: few; j_gene: TRBJ1-1; d_gene: NA; len: 13; CDR3aa: CASSFLENTEAFF; CDR3nt: TGTGCCAGCAGCTTTTTAGAGAACACTGAAGCTTTCTTT
v_gene: TRBV20-1; abundance: few; j_gene: TRBJ1-1; d_gene: TRBD1; len: 10; CDR3aa: CQGGTTEAFF; CDR3nt: TGCCAGGGGGGTACCACTGAAGCTTTCTTT
v_gene: TRBV5-4; abundance: NA; j_gene: TRBJ2-3; d_gene: TRBD1; len: 15; CDR3aa: CASSSADRGADTQYF; CDR3nt: TGTGCCAGCAGTTCAGCGGACAGGGGAGCGGATACGCAGTATTTT
v_gene: TRBV7-6; abundance: NA; j_gene: TRBJ1-2; d_gene: NA; len: 15; CDR3aa: CASSSTSGRIHGYTF; CDR3nt: TGTGCCAGCAGCTCCACGAGTGGCAGAATCCATGGCTACACCTTC
v_gene: TRBV4-2; abundance: many; j_gene: TRBJ1-3; d_gene: NA; len: 15; CDR3aa: CASTQRRTRGNTIYF; CDR3nt: TGTGCCAGCACCCAACGTCGGACTAGGGGAAACACCATATATTTT
v_gene: TRBV6-2/TRBV6-3; abundance: many; j_gene: TRBJ2-7; d_gene: TRBD1; len: 17; CDR3aa: CASSYPRTGAPSYEQYF; CDR3nt: TGTGCCAGCAGTTACCCCCGGACAGGAGCTCCTTCCTACGAGCAGTACTTC
v_gene: TRBV2; abundance: NA; j_gene: TRBJ1-5; d_gene: NA; len: 14; CDR3aa: CASNRLGKDQPQHF; CDR3nt: TGTGCCAGCAACCGTCTCGGGAAGGATCAGCCCCAGCATTTT
v_gene: TRBV12-3/TRBV12-4; abundance: NA; j_gene: TRBJ1-2; d_gene: NA; len: 13; CDR3aa: CASSPYQAYGYTF; CDR3nt: TGTGCCAGCAGTCCGTATCAGGCCTATGGCTACACCTTC
v_gene: TRBV12-3/TRBV12-4; abundance: NA; j_gene: TRBJ2-3; d_gene: TRBD2; len: 18; CDR3aa: CASSLPNLAGGNEDTQYF; CDR3nt: TGTGCCAGCAGTTTGCCGAACCTAGCGGGGGGGAATGAAGATACGCAGTATTTT